This entry describes one T cell receptor (beta chain). Its antigen is still unknown. Some clones are missing from TCRdb's copy, which holds only in-frame ones; the method was immunoSEQ multiplex PCR. The sample includes fewer than 400,000 clones, over 60% of them seen just once. For TCR beta libraries, roughly 2.2 micrograms of genomic DNA were obtained from cryopreserved PBMCs. The sample originates from a study of cytotoxic CD8 clonotypes in ibrutinib-treated CLL. Overall study findings and caveats: Clonality correlated strongly with circulating CD8+ T cells and exceeded age-matched healthy donors at baseline. Clonality increased with ibrutinib response but returned toward baseline at progression.

This CDR3 has 15 residues. Trimming removed 5 bases at V and 1 base at J, with 11 bases between. Germline lookup yields CDR1 SGHTA and CDR2 FQGNSA. This clonotype originated in a human donor with chronic lymphocytic leukemia. Sequences were derived from PBMCs, sampled after 36 months of ibrutinib treatment. The chain is built from TRBV7-2 and TRBJ1-4; D is ambiguous. Here the CDR3 reads CASSHGWVTNEKLFF. In DNA form, the CDR3 reads TGTGCCAGCAGCCACGGCTGGGTAACTAATGAAAAACTGTTTTTT.